The 31 T cell receptor beta chains presented below share a single source sample, sequenced in a study of T cell responses to AZD1222 COVID-19 vaccine. Produced via immunoSEQ multiplex PCR; TCRdb's table is partial and in-frame only. The table lists 150,000 to 200,000 clones, 85% to 95% of them singletons, with approximately 0.64% in the top ten. The sequences come from peripheral blood, collected on day 0 of AZD1222 vaccination. Every receptor here comes from an adult in good health.

This chain connects TRBV9 to TRBJ2-2, with a weak D call TRBD1 (5 bases). The V end lost 0 bases, the J end lost 3 bases, and 9 bases lay between the germline ends. Germline V gene data show CDR1 as SGDLS and CDR2 as YYNGEE. The CDR3 length is 15 residues. Written as DNA, the CDR3 is TGTGCCAGCAGCGTAGAAGGGGCGCACACCGGGGAGCTGTTTTTT. Amino acids: CASSVEGAHTGELFF.

The chain combines TRBV6-4 with TRBJ1-5, with 7 bases fitting TRBD1. Per the germline V gene, CDR1 is MRHNA and CDR2 is SNTAGT. There are 15 residues in the CDR3. Germline trimming cut 7 bases from V and 9 bases from J; bases unmatched to any gene: 15. In DNA form, the CDR3 reads TGTGCCAGCACCCCCGGGACAGCCCGTAACGGGCCCCAGCATTTT. Amino acids: CASTPGTARNGPQHF.

Note on this clone: In the same sample, other DNA sequences code for this CDR3. This chain joins TRBV9 and TRBJ1-2; D uncertain. V lost 0 bases and J 8 bases, leaving 8 bases between the germline ends. CDR1 is SGDLS, CDR2 YYNGEE, per germline. CDR3 length: 12 amino acids. The CDR3 is CASSVGGSGYTF. In nucleotides, the CDR3 is TGTGCCAGCAGCGTAGGAGGGAGCGGCTACACCTTC.

The chain uses TRBV28 and TRBJ2-7, with 13 bases lining up with TRBD2. In germline, CDR1 is MDHEN, CDR2 SYDVKM. Trimming cost V 5 bases and J 0 bases; bases outside gene matches: 1. The CDR3 has 15 residues. CDR3 nucleotides: TGTGCCAGCAGTCGGACTAGCGGGAGCTCCTACGAGCAGTACTTC. Protein: CASSRTSGSSYEQYF.

The gene calls are TRBV2 and TRBJ1-5; 8 bases agree with TRBD1. Germline assignment: CDR1 SNHLY and CDR2 FYNNEI. This CDR3 has 14 amino acids. With V trimmed by 6 bases and J by 2 bases, 3 bases remained unmatched. The CDR3: CASRADRGNQPQHF. The CDR3 bases are TGTGCCAGCAGGGCGGACAGGGGCAATCAGCCCCAGCATTTT.

V and J are TRBV6-5 and TRBJ2-1; 8 bases map to TRBD2. With V trimmed by 10 bases and J by 5 bases, 13 bases remained unmatched. The CDR3 spans 15 residues. Germline loops: CDR1 MNHEY, CDR2 SVGAGI. CDR3 bases: TGTGCCATCATTAAGCGGGAGTGGGGTAACAATGAGCAGTTCTTC. It translates to CAIIKREWGNNEQFF.

The chain links TRBV7-9 to TRBJ2-7; D possibly corresponds to TRBD1 (5 bases). Germline-derived CDR1 and CDR2 are SEHNR and FQNEAQ (reference sequence). The CDR3 is 11 amino acids. Trimming left V 4 bases short and J 5 bases short, with 6 bases between. This chain's CDR3 is CASSSRDEQYF. CDR3 bases: TGTGCCAGCAGCTCCAGGGACGAGCAGTACTTC.

V gene TRBV5-5 combines with J gene TRBJ1-5; D is possibly TRBD1 (6 bases). This CDR3 is built from 13 residues. V was clipped by 7 bases and J by 2 bases, with 10 bases between them. The V gene's germline CDR1 is SGHKS and CDR2 YYEKEE (reference sequence). CDR3 bases: TGTGCCAGCGGGGGGGCCGGCAATCAGCCCCAGCATTTT. Its translation: CASGGAGNQPQHF.

V usage is TRBV2 and J usage is TRBJ1-5; D not resolved. With 7 bases removed from V and 3 bases from J, the gap between germline ends came to 13 bases. Germline V gene lookup returns CDR1 SNHLY and CDR2 FYNNEI. The CDR3 is made up of 14 amino acids. The CDR3 bases are TGTGCCAGCAATAAAGGCGGCGTCAATCAGCCCCAGCATTTT. This translates into CASNKGGVNQPQHF. Variable domain in full (rest from reference TRBV2 and TRBJ1-5): EPEVTQTPSHQVTQMGQEVILRCVPISNHLYFYWYRQILGQKVEFLVSFYNNEISEKSEIFDDQFSVERPDGSNFTLKIRSTKLEDSAMYFCASNKGGVNQPQHFGDGTRLSIL.

The chain joins TRBV14 to TRBJ1-1; no clear D gene. The CDR3 spans 13 residues. In germline, CDR1 is SGHDN, CDR2 FVKESK. V was cut by 4 bases and J by 1 base, with 7 bases left in between. CDR3 sequence (DNA): TGTGCCAGCAGCCCTAACAGGAACACTGAAGCTTTCTTT. It specifies CASSPNRNTEAFF.

The chain joins TRBV2 to TRBJ1-4; tentatively, D is TRBD1 (6 bases). This CDR3 region has 15 residues. The V gene's germline CDR1 is SNHLY and CDR2 FYNNEI. V lost 7 bases, J lost 2 bases, and 14 bases lay in between. The CDR3: CASTDSRGTNEKLFF. CDR3 sequence (DNA): TGTGCCAGCACCGACTCCAGGGGTACTAATGAAAAACTGTTTTTT.

The chain has TRBV30 and TRBJ2-3, with D possibly matching TRBD1 (5 bases). The CDR3 loop spans 15 amino acids. V gave up 0 bases and J gave up 2 bases, with 12 bases separating them. Germline CDR1 is GTSNPN and CDR2 is SVGIG (reference sequence). CDR3 sequence (DNA): TGTGCCTGGAGTGTCCAGGGTTCTGTCACAGATACGCAGTATTTT. Protein sequence: CAWSVQGSVTDTQYF.

The chain links TRBV4-1 to TRBJ1-3; D is unclear. Germline lookup yields CDR1 MGHRA and CDR2 YSYEKL. The CDR3 length is 12 residues. Between the trimmed V and J ends, which lost 1 base and 4 bases, there was a span of 2 bases. CDR3 residues: CASSQGGNTIYF. The CDR3 coding sequence is TGCGCCAGCAGCCAAGGAGGAAACACCATATATTTT.

The chain couples TRBV9 to TRBJ2-5; D possibly matches TRBD1 or TRBD2 (5 bases each). Germline V CDR1 and CDR2: SGDLS, YYNGEE. The ends were cut back, 0 bases at V and 2 bases at J, with 8 bases in the middle. The CDR3 is 14 amino acids. The CDR3 DNA sequence: TGTGCCAGCAGCGTAGCTTGGGGGCAAGAGACCCAGTACTTC. As protein: CASSVAWGQETQYF.

The CDR3 loop reads CASSPQWRSYNEQFF. The CDR3 bases are TGTGCCAGCAGCCCCCAGTGGCGCTCCTACAATGAGCAGTTCTTC. The rearrangement joins TRBV3-1 (or the pseudogene TRBV3-2) to TRBJ2-1; D unclear. The CDR3 extends over 15 amino acids. Germline CDR1 LGHDT, CDR2 YNNKEL (reference sequence). The V gene lost 4 bases and the J gene lost 0 bases, with 10 bases spanning the gap.

This clone turned up a few times. V is TRBV10-3 and J is TRBJ1-1; no clear D. The CDR3 totals 12 residues. Trimming removed 2 bases from V and 1 base from J, with 2 bases in between. In germline, CDR1 is ENHRY, CDR2 SYGVKD. As DNA, the CDR3 is TGTGCCATCAGTGAGGCGAACACTGAAGCTTTCTTT. Translation: CAISEANTEAFF.

The chain recombines TRBV19 with TRBJ2-7, with D unresolved. In germline, CDR1 is LNHDA, CDR2 SQIVND (reference sequence). V dropped 1 base and J dropped 2 bases, with 3 bases sitting between them. The CDR3 is 12 amino acids. The CDR3 spells CASSIGAYEQYF. CDR3 coding DNA: TGTGCCAGTAGTATAGGGGCCTACGAGCAGTACTTC. Supplemented by reference TRBV19 and TRBJ2-7, the full variable domain reads DGGITQSPKYLFRKEGQNVTLSCEQNLNHDAMYWYRQDPGQGLRLIYYSQIVNDFQKGDIAEGYSVSREKKESFPLTVTSAQKNPTAFYLCASSIGAYEQYFGPGTRLTVT.

This clone was recorded only once. V usage is TRBV7-8 and J usage is TRBJ1-1; 9 positions agree with TRBD1. The ends lost 3 bases at V and 5 bases at J; junction bases unmatched: 10. Per germline, CDR1 SGHVS and CDR2 FQNEAQ. The CDR3 contains 16 residues. CDR3 bases: TGTGCCAGCAGCTTGGAAGGGACAGGGCTGAGGACTGAAGCTTTCTTT. Residues: CASSLEGTGLRTEAFF.

The V and J genes are TRBV19 and TRBJ1-5; tentatively, D is TRBD1 (5 bases). CDR3 length: 16 amino acids. V gave up 1 base and J gave up 7 bases, with 17 bases separating them. In germline, CDR1 is LNHDA, CDR2 SQIVND (reference sequence). The CDR3, as DNA: TGTGCCAGTAGTATAGCCTCCCGGGGGTTCGGACAGCCCCAGCATTTT. Its translation is CASSIASRGFGQPQHF.

In its sample, this clone was seen once. CDR3 sequence (DNA): TGTGCCAGCGGCCTAGGGCAGGGCAACGAGCAGTACTTC. Amino acid sequence: CASGLGQGNEQYF. This chain links TRBV6-6 with TRBJ2-7, with TRBD1 as a possible D gene (5 bases). V was trimmed by 8 bases and J by 5 bases, leaving 16 bases between them. The CDR3 is made up of 13 amino acids. Germline CDR1 and CDR2: MNHNY and SVGAGI (reference sequence).

The J gene is TRBJ2-5, the V gene TRBV3-1 (or the pseudogene TRBV3-2); 10 bases agree with TRBD2. Germline V lookup: CDR1 LGHDT, CDR2 YNNKEL (reference sequence). V lost 1 base and J lost 5; bases outside the gene matches: 7. The CDR3 has 16 residues. CDR3 bases: TGTGCCAGCAGCCAAGGCCTAGCGGGAGCGGGGGAGACCCAGTACTTC. The encoded protein is CASSQGLAGAGETQYF.

The V and J genes are TRBV18 and TRBJ2-1; D remains ambiguous. Trimming removed 1 base at V and 10 bases at J, with 11 bases between. Germline V lookup: CDR1 KGHSH, CDR2 LQKENI. The CDR3 spans 13 residues. The CDR3 nucleotides are TGTGCCAGCTCACCACGGGCAAATACCGAGCAGTTCTTC. Encoded protein: CASSPRANTEQFF.

This rearrangement joins TRBV19 to TRBJ1-1; D unclear. V shed 3 bases and J shed 2 bases, with 10 bases lying between them. Germline V lookup: CDR1 LNHDA, CDR2 SQIVND (reference sequence). The CDR3 totals 14 residues. The CDR3 protein is CASSISAENTEAFF. CDR3 nucleotide sequence: TGTGCCAGTAGTATTAGCGCAGAAAACACTGAAGCTTTCTTT.

This clone appeared a few times. The chain links TRBV5-4 to TRBJ1-5; no clear D gene. This CDR3 has 13 residues. The V end lost 1 base, the J end lost 7 bases, and 9 bases lay between the germline ends. Germline CDR1 reads SGHNT; CDR2 reads YYREEE (reference sequence). The CDR3 is CASSLSKGQPQHF. For the CDR3, the DNA is TGTGCCAGCAGCTTGAGTAAGGGACAGCCCCAGCATTTT.

This clone was counted a few times. V and J are TRBV18 and TRBJ2-7; D might be TRBD1 (6 bases). This CDR3 comprises 14 residues. Germline V lookup: CDR1 KGHSH, CDR2 LQKENI. V dropped 6 bases and J dropped 5 bases, with 17 bases sitting between them. Written as DNA, the CDR3 is TGTGCCAGCTCGTACAGGGAAGTAGGCAACGAGCAGTACTTC. Protein: CASSYREVGNEQYF.

V is TRBV24-1 and J is TRBJ1-1, with TRBD1 as a possible D gene (5 bases). V gave up 4 bases and J gave up 5 bases, with 7 bases separating them. Germline V CDR1 and CDR2: KGHDR, SFDVKD. The CDR3 contains 12 residues. The DNA for the CDR3 is TGTGCCACCAGTGACAAGGGGACTGAAGCTTTCTTT. It is translated as CATSDKGTEAFF.

The chain joins TRBV5-1 to TRBJ1-2, with a tentative D call TRBD1 (5 bases). The V end lost 0 bases, the J end lost 0 bases, and 9 bases lay between the germline ends. The CDR3 is made up of 15 amino acids. CDR1 and CDR2 from the germline V gene are SGHRS and YFSETQ. The CDR3 region has the DNA TGCGCCAGCAGCTTGGCCGGGGGGGCTAACTATGGCTACACCTTC. Translated, it gives CASSLAGGANYGYTF.

This chain links TRBV12-5 with TRBJ1-2, with a tentative D call TRBD1 (6 bases). V lost 0 bases and J 7 bases, leaving 9 bases between the germline ends. The CDR3 extends over 13 amino acids. CDR1 is LGHNT and CDR2 is FRNRAP in the germline V gene. This CDR3 is CASGLVLGAGYTF. CDR3 DNA: TGTGCTAGTGGTTTGGTATTGGGGGCTGGCTACACCTTC.

The chain carries TRBV29-1 and TRBJ2-3; maybe TRBD1 (6 bases). CDR3 length equals 14 residues. Germline V gene data show CDR1 as SQVTM and CDR2 as ANQGSEA. Trimming shortened V by 8 bases and J by 2 bases, and 17 bases separated the two germline ends. The CDR3 region has the DNA TGCAGCCTGACAGGACGGCCCTACACAGATACGCAGTATTTT. The encoded protein is CSLTGRPYTDTQYF.

This rearrangement joins TRBV6-6 to TRBJ1-1, with 7 positions matching TRBD1. Looked up from germline, CDR1 is MNHNY and CDR2 is SVGAGI (reference sequence). With 6 bases clipped from V and 5 bases from J, the junction kept 12 bases outside the gene matches. The CDR3 is 15 residues long. The CDR3 DNA reads as TGTGCCAGCAGGAAACAGGGGTGGGAAGGGACTGAAGCTTTCTTT. This translates into CASRKQGWEGTEAFF.

The gene calls are TRBV6-6 and TRBJ1-4; no definite D call. The V gene lost 5 bases and the J gene lost 2 bases, with 9 bases spanning the gap. The CDR3 has 14 residues. Germline V gene sequence: CDR1 MNHNY, CDR2 SVGAGI (reference sequence). The CDR3 reads CASSPGSTNEKLFF. The CDR3 bases are TGTGCCAGCAGTCCCGGATCGACTAATGAAAAACTGTTTTTT.